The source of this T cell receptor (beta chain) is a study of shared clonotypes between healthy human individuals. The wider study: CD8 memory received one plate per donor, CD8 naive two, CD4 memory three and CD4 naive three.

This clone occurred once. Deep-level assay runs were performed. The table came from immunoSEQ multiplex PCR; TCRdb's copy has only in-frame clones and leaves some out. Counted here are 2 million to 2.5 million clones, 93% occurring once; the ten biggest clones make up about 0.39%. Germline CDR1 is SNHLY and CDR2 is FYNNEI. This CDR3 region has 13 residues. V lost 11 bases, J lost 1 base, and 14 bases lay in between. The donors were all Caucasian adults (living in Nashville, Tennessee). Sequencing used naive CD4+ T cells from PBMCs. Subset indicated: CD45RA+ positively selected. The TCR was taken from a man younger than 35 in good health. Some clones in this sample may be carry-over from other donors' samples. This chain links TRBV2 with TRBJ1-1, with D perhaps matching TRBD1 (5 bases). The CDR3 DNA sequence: TGTGCCGGCAAGTATGGGGGGAACACTGAAGCTTTCTTT. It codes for CAGKYGGNTEAFF.